This record concerns one T cell receptor (beta chain) sequence. Antigen specificity is unknown. Study-level points and caveats: Larger-cohort validation covered only one TCR beta V-J rearrangement. Tumor Tregs overlapped most with tumor, then blood, naive CD4+ cells.

Full-length variable regions came from constant-region reverse primers plus semi-nested Nested Universal Primer A PCR. MiXCR, run by TCRdb on the 5' RACE reads, gives a single entry per CDR3 protein. There are roughly 40,000 distinct CDR3 sequences in the sample; 18% occur only once, and approximately 2.9% lies in the top ten. Naive CD4+ T cells were purified with Tregs depleted by CD25. V lost 1 base and J lost 0, with 6 bases in between. Germline V CDR1 and CDR2: SGHTA, FQGNSA. The CDR3 length is 14 residues. The sequenced material came from naive CD4+ T cells sorted from a lymph node. Regarding subset: naive CD4+ T cells, CD4+CD45RA+CD25-. The TCR originated in a female donor with breast cancer. The V gene is TRBV7-2, the J gene TRBJ1-1; no definite D call. The CDR3 nucleotides are TGTGCCAGCAGCTTAGGTAACATGAACACTGAAGCTTTCTTT. As protein: CASSLGNMNTEAFF.